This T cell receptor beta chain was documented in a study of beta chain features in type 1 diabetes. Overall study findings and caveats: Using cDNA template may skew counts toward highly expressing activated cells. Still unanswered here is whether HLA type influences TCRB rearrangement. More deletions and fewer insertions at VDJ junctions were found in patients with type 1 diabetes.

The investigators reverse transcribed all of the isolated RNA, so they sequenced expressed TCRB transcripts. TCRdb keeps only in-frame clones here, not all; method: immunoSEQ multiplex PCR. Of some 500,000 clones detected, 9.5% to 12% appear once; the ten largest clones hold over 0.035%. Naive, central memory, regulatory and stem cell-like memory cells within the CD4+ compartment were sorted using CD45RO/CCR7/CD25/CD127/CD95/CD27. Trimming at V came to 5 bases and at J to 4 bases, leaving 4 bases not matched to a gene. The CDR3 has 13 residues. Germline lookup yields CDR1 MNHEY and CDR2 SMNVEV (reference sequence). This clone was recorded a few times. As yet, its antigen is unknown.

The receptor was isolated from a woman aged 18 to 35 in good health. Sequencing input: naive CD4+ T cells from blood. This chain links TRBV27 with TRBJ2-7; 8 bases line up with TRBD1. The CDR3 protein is CASSRQGKYEQYF. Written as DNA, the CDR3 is TGTGCCAGCAGTAGACAGGGGAAATACGAGCAGTACTTC.